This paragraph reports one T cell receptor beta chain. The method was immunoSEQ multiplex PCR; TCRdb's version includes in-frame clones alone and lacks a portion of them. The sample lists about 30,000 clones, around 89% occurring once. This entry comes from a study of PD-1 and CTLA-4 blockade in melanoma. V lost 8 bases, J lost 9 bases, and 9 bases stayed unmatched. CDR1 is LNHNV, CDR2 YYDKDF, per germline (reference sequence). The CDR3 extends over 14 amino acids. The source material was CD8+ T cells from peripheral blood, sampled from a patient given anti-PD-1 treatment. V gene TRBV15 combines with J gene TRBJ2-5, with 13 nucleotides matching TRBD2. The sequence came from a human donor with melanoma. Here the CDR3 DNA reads TGTGCCACCGCTTCGGGACTAGCGGGGTTGGCCCAGTACTTC. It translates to CATASGLAGLAQYF.